This T cell receptor beta chain was sequenced during a study of blood T cell repertoires in COVID-19. There are 14 residues in the CDR3. Germline values: CDR1 KGHSH, CDR2 LQKENI. The ends lost 6 bases at V and 5 bases at J; junction bases unmatched: 9. The data were produced by immunoSEQ multiplex PCR, yet TCRdb's version contains in-frame clones alone and is incomplete. The sample has 350,000 or so clones; roughly 90% are singletons. This clonotype was sampled from a woman in her twenties or thirties who had recovered from COVID-19. Sequenced sample: PBMCs or T cells enriched from blood (not recorded which). The rearrangement links TRBV18 to TRBJ2-7, with 8 bases aligning to TRBD1. Here the CDR3 reads CASSRRTGNDEQYF. CDR3 sequence (DNA): TGTGCCAGCTCTCGAAGGACAGGGAACGACGAGCAGTACTTC.